Many counts were recorded for the clone carrying this T cell receptor beta chain. This record comes from a study of T-cell reconstitution after alpha-beta-depleted transplantation in children. Trimming took 1 base from V and 6 from J, leaving 16 bases between them. CDR1 is MGHRA, CDR2 YSYEKL, per germline. This CDR3 region has 15 residues. Preparation of the TCRbeta library was carried out with unique molecular identifiers. TCRdb processed the PCR reads anew with MiXCR; each CDR3 protein has one entry. The repertoire consists of approximately 250,000 distinct CDR3 sequences, with 9.7% occurring once and the leading ten covering approximately 5%.

The chain has TRBV4-1 and TRBJ2-7; tentative D call: TRBD1 (6 bases). The source material was PBMCs from the stem cell graft donor, sampled from the stem cell graft. The receptor's source is a human donor who donated a stem cell graft to a child with SCID. The CDR3 DNA is TGCGCCAGCAGCCAAGTACAGGGAACCTTCGGCGAGCAGTACTTC. It is translated as CASSQVQGTFGEQYF.